The 27 T cell receptor beta chains listed next were all sequenced from one sample in a study of T-cell memory formation after mild COVID-19. TCRdb reanalysed the 5' RACE reads using MiXCR and keeps one entry per CDR3 protein. This table holds under 550,000 distinct CDR3 sequences, approximately 18% found once. The sample taken for sequencing was PBMCs or a T cell subset sorted from them (not recorded which). The receptors were gathered from a man aged 18-30 years who had mild COVID-19 (a few samples of this study predate the infection). Cell type and time point are not known.

This clonotype has only a few counts. This chain uses TRBV29-1 with TRBJ2-2, with no clear D. CDR1 is SQVTM and CDR2 is ANQGSEA in the germline V gene. Trimming removed 5 bases at V and 5 bases at J, with 9 bases between. This CDR3 comprises 12 residues. CDR3 sequence reads: CSVSGQTGELFF. CDR3 nucleotides: TGCAGCGTTAGTGGTCAGACCGGGGAGCTGTTTTTT.

The rearrangement uses TRBV11-2 and TRBJ1-1, with D unresolved. Germline CDR1 and CDR2: SGHAT and FQNNGV. Trimming pared 3 bases from V and 8 bases from J, leaving 25 bases between. The CDR3 consists of 17 residues. CDR3 amino acids: CASSLIGFGRLSKEAFF. Written as DNA, the CDR3 is TGTGCCAGCAGCTTGATTGGTTTCGGCAGACTCTCTAAGGAAGCTTTCTTT.

This clonotype was counted between two and nine times. The rearrangement joins TRBV20-1 to TRBJ2-3; D gene uncertain. The CDR3 length is 13 residues. V lost 3 bases and J lost 1, with 8 bases in between. CDR1 is DFQATT and CDR2 is SNEGSKA in the germline V gene (reference sequence). CDR3 sequence reads: CSARVGGTDTQYF. The CDR3, as DNA: TGCAGTGCTAGGGTAGGAGGCACAGATACGCAGTATTTT.

The chain employs TRBV5-1 and TRBJ1-1; no definite D call. CDR3 length: 13 residues. Trimming left V 0 bases short and J 3 bases short, with 6 bases between. Germline V gene sequence: CDR1 SGHRS, CDR2 YFSETQ. The CDR3 nucleotides are TGCGCCAGCAGCTTGGATGGGGACACTGAAGCTTTCTTT. This translates into CASSLDGDTEAFF. The full variable domain, with the rest looked up from reference TRBV5-1 and TRBJ1-1, is KAGVTQTPRYLIKTRGQQVTLSCSPISGHRSVSWYQQTPGQGLQFLFEYFSETQRNKGNFPGRFSGRQFSNSRSEMNVSTLELGDSALYLCASSLDGDTEAFFGQGTRLTVV.

This clonotype was counted a few times. The gene calls are TRBV5-6 and TRBJ2-3; D unclear. This CDR3 region has 18 residues. V shed 2 bases and J shed 0 bases, with 19 bases lying between them. Germline V gives CDR1 SGHDT, CDR2 YYEEEE. The CDR3 DNA reads TGTGCCAGCAGCTTTTTGACCTCTCCCAAAACTAGCACAGATACGCAGTATTTT. Its protein is CASSFLTSPKTSTDTQYF.

This chain connects TRBV28 to TRBJ2-1; 9 bases fit TRBD2. This CDR3 spans 15 amino acids. CDR1 is MDHEN and CDR2 is SYDVKM in the germline V gene. With V trimmed by 7 bases and J by 2 bases, 6 bases remained unmatched. The CDR3 loop is CASTPASGAYNEQFF. CDR3 in DNA: TGTGCCAGCACCCCAGCTAGCGGGGCCTACAATGAGCAGTTCTTC.

J is TRBJ2-7 and V is TRBV10-3; D unresolved. In germline, CDR1 is ENHRY, CDR2 SYGVKD. The CDR3 contains 13 residues. V lost 3 bases and J 1 base, leaving 7 bases between the germline ends. The CDR3 protein is CAISDSDSYEQYF. As DNA, the CDR3 is TGTGCCATCAGTGATTCGGATTCCTACGAGCAGTACTTC.

This clonotype has just a few counts. CDR3 sequence: CASSKLQGSQETQYF. DNA of the CDR3: TGTGCCAGCAGCAAACTACAGGGGAGCCAAGAGACCCAGTACTTC. This chain connects TRBV7-2 to TRBJ2-5, with 7 bases matching TRBD1. The germline gives CDR1 SGHTA, CDR2 FQGNSA. The CDR3 has 15 amino acids. The V segment lost 5 bases and the J segment 1 base; nucleotides outside the gene matches: 7.

This chain joins TRBV6-5 and TRBJ1-5; no firm D call. CDR3 length equals 15 residues. CDR1 MNHEY and CDR2 SVGAGI come from the germline V gene. The V end was cut by 4 bases, the J end by 4 bases, with 14 bases between. DNA of the CDR3: TGTGCCAGCAGTTCCCAAGGGATTCTGAATCAGCCCCAGCATTTT. Its protein product is CASSSQGILNQPQHF.

This clonotype was counted only a few times. The gene calls are TRBV4-1 and TRBJ2-2, with 14 bases lining up with TRBD2. CDR1 and CDR2 from the germline V gene are MGHRA and YSYEKL. With 4 bases clipped from V and 5 bases from J, the junction kept 9 bases outside the gene matches. CDR3 length: 18 amino acids. CDR3 bases: TGCGCCAGCAGCCGATCCGGGACTAGCGGGGGCGGGACCGGGGAGCTGTTTTTT. Its protein product is CASSRSGTSGGGTGELFF.

This clonotype was counted at least ten times. The J gene is TRBJ2-5, the V gene TRBV5-6, with D perhaps matching TRBD1 (5 bases). With 0 bases removed from V and 5 bases from J, the gap between germline ends came to 17 bases. From germline, CDR1 is SGHDT and CDR2 YYEEEE. This CDR3 comprises 16 residues. CDR3 region: CASSLGPPQGRETQYF. CDR3 DNA: TGTGCCAGCAGCTTGGGTCCTCCCCAGGGCAGGGAGACCCAGTACTTC.

The count of this clonotype is one. This chain uses TRBV6-2 or TRBV6-3 with TRBJ2-3; unclear D gene. The CDR3 length is 11 residues. CDR1 MNHEY and CDR2 SVGEGT come from the germline V gene. Trimming stripped 6 bases from V and 5 bases from J, with 6 bases between. CDR3 residues: CASRMEDTQYF. Written as DNA, the CDR3 is TGTGCCAGCAGAATGGAAGATACGCAGTATTTT.

This clonotype has only a few counts. The V call is TRBV11-2, the J call TRBJ2-3; weak D call: TRBD1 (5 bases). Trimming cost V 4 bases and J 1 base, with 12 bases left between them. The germline gives CDR1 SGHAT, CDR2 FQNNGV. The CDR3 totals 15 residues. The CDR3 DNA reads TGTGCCAGCAGCTCTCAGGGTCGGGGCACAGATACGCAGTATTTT. This gives the protein CASSSQGRGTDTQYF.

DNA of the CDR3: TGTGCCAGCTCAGTACTAGGGGACAAATATGAAAAACTGTTTTTT. Amino acids: CASSVLGDKYEKLFF. The chain employs TRBV18 and TRBJ1-4; TRBD1 is a possible D gene (6 bases). CDR1 KGHSH and CDR2 LQKENI come from the germline V gene. Trimming removed 5 bases at V and 6 bases at J, with 16 bases between. This CDR3 contains 15 residues.

This rearrangement joins TRBV7-9 to TRBJ1-1, with TRBD1 as a possible D gene (5 bases). Germline V gene lookup returns CDR1 SEHNR and CDR2 FQNEAQ (reference sequence). This CDR3 spans 15 amino acids. V was cut by 5 bases and J by 4 bases, with 17 bases left in between. The CDR3 DNA reads as TGTGCCAGCAGCCCCACACGGGGGGTAAGCACTGAAGCTTTCTTT. Residues: CASSPTRGVSTEAFF.

This clonotype came up many times. The rearrangement uses TRBV7-6 and TRBJ2-5; no definite D call. Germline V gives CDR1 SGHVS, CDR2 FNYEAQ. Trimming shortened V by 2 bases and J by 5 bases, and 6 bases separated the two germline ends. This CDR3 has 12 amino acids. CDR3 sequence (DNA): TGTGCCAGCAGCTTAAGCCTGGAGACCCAGTACTTC. Amino acids: CASSLSLETQYF.

The rearrangement links TRBV6-1 to TRBJ2-3; 7 bases map to TRBD1. V lost 6 bases and J lost 3; bases outside the gene matches: 9. The CDR3 has 15 amino acids. Germline-derived CDR1 and CDR2 are MNHNS and SASEGT. CDR3 DNA: TGTGCCAGCAGGACGGGGACAGCGATGACAGATACGCAGTATTTT. Residues: CASRTGTAMTDTQYF.

This clonotype was seen many times. This chain joins TRBV4-3 and TRBJ2-1; 10 bases line up with TRBD2. The V and J ends lost 1 base and 3 bases, in that order; junction bases with no gene match: 6. This CDR3 is 17 amino acids long. Germline CDR1 is LGHNA and CDR2 is YSLEER. Here the CDR3 DNA reads TGCGCCAGCAGCCAAGGGCCCCTAGCGGGGGACTACAATGAGCAGTTCTTC. This gives the protein CASSQGPLAGDYNEQFF.

The genes are TRBV5-1 and TRBJ1-5; D is uncertain. The germline V gene has CDR1 SGHRS and CDR2 YFSETQ. Trimming removed 0 bases at V and 4 bases at J, with 8 bases between. This CDR3 is built from 14 residues. In nucleotides, the CDR3 is TGCGCCAGCAGCTTGGATGCCGGAAATCAGCCCCAGCATTTT. Encoded protein: CASSLDAGNQPQHF.

The rearrangement uses TRBV19 and TRBJ2-7, with a possible D match to TRBD2 (6 bases). The CDR3 runs 16 residues. The germline gives CDR1 LNHDA, CDR2 SQIVND (reference sequence). V was clipped by 8 bases and J by 2 bases, with 22 bases between them. The CDR3 sequence: CASQSVGGPDPYEQYF. The DNA of the CDR3 is TGTGCCAGTCAGTCGGTCGGGGGTCCGGATCCCTACGAGCAGTACTTC.

The chain couples TRBV12-3 or TRBV12-4 to TRBJ2-1; 13 bases fit TRBD2. CDR3 length equals 18 residues. Trimming removed 5 bases from V and 9 bases from J; junction bases left unmatched: 16. The CDR3 is CASSLSGTSGDWSSEQFF. CDR3 DNA: TGTGCCAGCAGTCTATCCGGGACTAGCGGGGACTGGAGTAGTGAGCAGTTCTTC.

In this sample, this clonotype turned up a few times. The chain couples TRBV4-3 to TRBJ1-2, with D perhaps matching TRBD1 (6 bases). V was trimmed by 4 bases and J by 4 bases, leaving 19 bases between them. Germline assignment: CDR1 LGHNA and CDR2 YSLEER. CDR3 size: 16 residues. The CDR3, as DNA: TGCGCCAGCAGCCCCCTAGGAGGGGGTAGGAGCTATGGCTACACCTTC. Translated: CASSPLGGGRSYGYTF.

This sequence joins TRBV24-1 and TRBJ2-2; tentatively, D is TRBD2 (5 bases). The CDR3 is 13 amino acids. With 5 bases removed from V and 4 bases from J, the gap between germline ends came to 7 bases. Germline CDR1 and CDR2: KGHDR and SFDVKD. The CDR3 DNA is TGTGCCACCAGTGTCGGAGGCACCGGGGAGCTGTTTTTT. Translated, it gives CATSVGGTGELFF.

This clonotype was detected only a few times. The chain combines TRBV6-5 with TRBJ2-3; D tentatively fits TRBD1 or TRBD2 (6 bases each). The CDR3 covers 17 residues. Germline CDR1 and CDR2: MNHEY and SVGAGI. The ends were cut back, 5 bases at V and 0 bases at J, with 18 bases in the middle. The CDR3 loop reads CASSNPIGGLSTDTQYF. As DNA, the CDR3 is TGTGCCAGCAGTAACCCAATCGGGGGCTTGAGCACAGATACGCAGTATTTT.

This clonotype was seen a handful of times. J is TRBJ2-6 and V is TRBV7-6, with unresolved D. CDR1 and CDR2 from the germline V gene are SGHVS and FNYEAQ. Trimming left V 0 bases short and J 4 bases short, with 10 bases between. CDR3 length: 16 amino acids. As DNA, the CDR3 is TGTGCCAGCAGCTTAGCCGGGTTAGCCGGGGCCAACGTCCTGACTTTC. Translating gives CASSLAGLAGANVLTF.

The V gene is TRBV28, the J gene TRBJ1-2, with D possibly matching TRBD1 (6 bases). Germline CDR1 MDHEN, CDR2 SYDVKM. This CDR3 contains 14 residues. V lost 7 bases and J lost 5, with 17 bases in between. CDR3 region: CASTGDPRGYGYTF. The CDR3, as DNA: TGTGCCAGCACAGGGGACCCACGCGGGTATGGCTACACCTTC.

The chain employs TRBV5-5 and TRBJ1-6, with TRBD1 identical over 9 bases. CDR1 SGHKS and CDR2 YYEKEE come from the germline V gene (reference sequence). There are 16 residues in the CDR3. Germline trimming cut 2 bases from V and 10 bases from J; bases unmatched to any gene: 10. The CDR3 nucleotides are TGTGCCAGCAGCTTTGGGACAGGGACTTTAGGATCACCCCTCCACTTT. This translates into CASSFGTGTLGSPLHF.